A selection of T cell receptor beta chains follows, all from one sample in a study of cytomegalovirus exposure and HLA in healthy donors. The assay was immunoSEQ multiplex PCR, and TCRdb's table has in-frame clones only and misses some. The sample records 150,000 to 200,000 clones, 77% being singletons. Specimen: PBMCs. The receptors come from a young woman in good health and CMV-seropositive. The CDR3 runs from the conserved cysteine through the conserved F or W. A D gene is named only where the DNA matches it firmly. Rows may omit the clone size; those that give it use once, few, many or a size class.

cdr3_nt: TGTGCCAGCAGCACTGATACCTCTGGAAACACCATATATTTT
cdr3_aa: CASSTDTSGNTIYF
clone_size: .
v_call: TRBV5-4
d_call: .
j_call: TRBJ1-3

cdr3_nt: TGTGCCAGCAGCATTACAGGGGGTCTTAACACCGGGGAGCTGTTTTTT
cdr3_aa: CASSITGGLNTGELFF
clone_size: .
v_call: TRBV9
d_call: TRBD1
j_call: TRBJ2-2

cdr3_nt: TGTGCCAGCAGTTCACCGGGACAGGGCCTTAACGAGCAGTACTTC
cdr3_aa: CASSSPGQGLNEQYF
clone_size: .
v_call: TRBV27
d_call: TRBD1
j_call: TRBJ2-7

cdr3_nt: TGTGCCAGCAGCCCCGGGATTAGCTCCTACAATGAGCAGTTCTTC
cdr3_aa: CASSPGISSYNEQFF
clone_size: .
v_call: TRBV9
d_call: .
j_call: TRBJ2-1

cdr3_nt: TGTGCCAGTAGTATGGACATCGGAAGCTCCTACGAGCAGTACTTC
cdr3_aa: CASSMDIGSSYEQYF
clone_size: .
v_call: TRBV19
d_call: .
j_call: TRBJ2-7

cdr3_nt: TGTGCCAGCAGCTCCACCTTCGGACACCCTGGGGAGACCCAGTACTTC
cdr3_aa: CASSSTFGHPGETQYF
clone_size: .
v_call: TRBV11-3
d_call: .
j_call: TRBJ2-5

cdr3_nt: TGTGCCAGCAGTTTATCCTGGCGGGGGAACACTGAAGCTTTCTTT
cdr3_aa: CASSLSWRGNTEAFF
clone_size: .
v_call: TRBV27
d_call: .
j_call: TRBJ1-1

cdr3_nt: TGCGCCAGCAGTGACGGTTTCCAGGTGCTTGGGTATGGCTACACCTTC
cdr3_aa: CASSDGFQVLGYGYTF
clone_size: .
v_call: TRBV10-2
d_call: .
j_call: TRBJ1-2

cdr3_nt: TGTGCCAGTAGTAAGGCCCAGGGGAATCAGCCCCAGCATTTT
cdr3_aa: CASSKAQGNQPQHF
clone_size: .
v_call: TRBV19
d_call: .
j_call: TRBJ1-5

cdr3_nt: TGCAGCGTGGGACTAGCGGGTTACAATGAGCAGTTCTTC
cdr3_aa: CSVGLAGYNEQFF
clone_size: .
v_call: TRBV29-1
d_call: TRBD2
j_call: TRBJ2-1

cdr3_nt: TGTGCCAGCACACTGGCGCTAGCGGGAAAGGGGGAGCAGTACTTC
cdr3_aa: CASTLALAGKGEQYF
clone_size: .
v_call: TRBV7-8
d_call: TRBD2
j_call: TRBJ2-7

cdr3_nt: TGTGCCGCAGAGGGAGGAACTAAAACAATTAGCTCCTACAATGAGCAGTTCTTC
cdr3_aa: CAAEGGTKTISSYNEQFF
clone_size: .
v_call: TRBV30
d_call: .
j_call: TRBJ2-1

cdr3_nt: TGCGCCAGCAGTTGGGACAGGGACGAAAAACTGTTTTTT
cdr3_aa: CASSWDRDEKLFF
clone_size: .
v_call: TRBV5-1
d_call: TRBD1
j_call: TRBJ1-4

cdr3_nt: TGTGCCAGCACACCTAGTCCGGGACTAACCAACAATGAGCAGTTCTTC
cdr3_aa: CASTPSPGLTNNEQFF
clone_size: once
v_call: TRBV5-6
d_call: TRBD2
j_call: TRBJ2-1

cdr3_nt: TGTGCCAGCACCCGACTAGCGGGAGTTTACGAGCAGTACTTC
cdr3_aa: CASTRLAGVYEQYF
clone_size: .
v_call: TRBV6-5
d_call: TRBD2
j_call: TRBJ2-7

cdr3_nt: TGTGCCCTATCACTTGTTCGCTCTGGAAACACCATATATTTT
cdr3_aa: CALSLVRSGNTIYF
clone_size: .
v_call: TRBV7-9
d_call: .
j_call: TRBJ1-3

cdr3_nt: TGTGCCAGCAGTTTAAGGGTGGGACAGGGCCCGCAGGGTGAAAAACTGTTTTTT
cdr3_aa: CASSLRVGQGPQGEKLFF
clone_size: .
v_call: TRBV28
d_call: TRBD1
j_call: TRBJ1-4

cdr3_nt: TGTGCCAGCAGTTTTCGTCTTGGCACAGATACGCAGTATTTT
cdr3_aa: CASSFRLGTDTQYF
clone_size: once
v_call: TRBV28
d_call: .
j_call: TRBJ2-3

cdr3_nt: TGCGCCAGCAGCCAAGAACCTCCTAGACTAGCGGGAGCGCATGAGCAGTACTTC
cdr3_aa: CASSQEPPRLAGAHEQYF
clone_size: .
v_call: TRBV4-1
d_call: TRBD2
j_call: TRBJ2-7

cdr3_nt: TGTGCCAGTAGTATGGGGCAGGAGATGAACACTGAAGCTTTCTTT
cdr3_aa: CASSMGQEMNTEAFF
clone_size: .
v_call: TRBV19
d_call: .
j_call: TRBJ1-1

cdr3_nt: TGTGCCAGCAGCTTAACCTACTACGAGCAGTACTTC
cdr3_aa: CASSLTYYEQYF
clone_size: .
v_call: TRBV7-9
d_call: .
j_call: TRBJ2-7

cdr3_nt: TGTGCCAGCAGCCCCGACTCGACAGGGAGTAGGGCTTTCTTT
cdr3_aa: CASSPDSTGSRAFF
clone_size: .
v_call: TRBV7-2
d_call: TRBD1
j_call: TRBJ1-1

cdr3_nt: TGCGCCAGCAGCCAAGATCCCAGGGTTTATTATGGCTACACCTTC
cdr3_aa: CASSQDPRVYYGYTF
clone_size: few
v_call: TRBV4-3
d_call: .
j_call: TRBJ1-2